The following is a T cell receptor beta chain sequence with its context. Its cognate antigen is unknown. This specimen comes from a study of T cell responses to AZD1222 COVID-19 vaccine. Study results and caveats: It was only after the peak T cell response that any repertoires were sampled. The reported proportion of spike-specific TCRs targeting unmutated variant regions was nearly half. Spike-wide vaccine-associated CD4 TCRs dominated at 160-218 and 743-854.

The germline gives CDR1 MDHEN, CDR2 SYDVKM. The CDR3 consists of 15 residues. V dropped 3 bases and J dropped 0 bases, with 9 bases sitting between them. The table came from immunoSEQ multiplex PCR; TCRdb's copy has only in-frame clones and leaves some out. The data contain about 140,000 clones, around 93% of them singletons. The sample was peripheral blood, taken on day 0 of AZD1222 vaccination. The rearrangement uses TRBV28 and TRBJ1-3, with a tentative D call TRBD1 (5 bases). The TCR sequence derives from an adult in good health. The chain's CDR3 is CASSLGPHSGNTIYF. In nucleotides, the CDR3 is TGTGCCAGCAGTTTGGGGCCACACTCTGGAAACACCATATATTTT.